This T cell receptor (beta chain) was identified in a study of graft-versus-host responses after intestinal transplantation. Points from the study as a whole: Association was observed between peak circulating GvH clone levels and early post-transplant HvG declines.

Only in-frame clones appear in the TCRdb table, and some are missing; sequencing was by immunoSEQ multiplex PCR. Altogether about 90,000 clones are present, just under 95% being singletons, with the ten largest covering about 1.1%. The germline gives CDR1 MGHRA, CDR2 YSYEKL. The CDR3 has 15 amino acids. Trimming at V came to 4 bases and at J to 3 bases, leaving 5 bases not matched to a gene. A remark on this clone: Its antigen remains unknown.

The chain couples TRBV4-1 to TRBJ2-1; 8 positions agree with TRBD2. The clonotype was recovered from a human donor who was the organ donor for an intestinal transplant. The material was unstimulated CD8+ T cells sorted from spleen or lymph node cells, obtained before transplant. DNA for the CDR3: TGCGCCAGCAGCCCCATAGCGGGGAGCTACAATGAGCAGTTCTTC. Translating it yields CASSPIAGSYNEQFF.